The 32 T cell receptor beta chains below were found in one sample sequenced in a study of shared clonotypes between healthy human individuals. Sequenced by immunoSEQ multiplex PCR; TCRdb stores in-frame clones only, minus some. The sample lists around 2.5 million clones, approximately 94% occurring once. Specimen: naive CD4+ T cells from PBMCs. Specified subset: CD45RA+ positively selected. Receptor source: a man aged 18 to 30 in good health. Some clones in this sample may be carry-over from other donors' samples.

V gene TRBV5-4 combines with J gene TRBJ1-3; D ambiguous. Trimming left V 1 base short and J 4 bases short, with 6 bases between. CDR1 and CDR2 (germline): SGHNT, YYREEE (reference sequence). This CDR3 is 13 amino acids long. The CDR3 sequence is CASSLREGNTIYF. The CDR3 bases are TGTGCCAGCAGCTTGAGGGAGGGAAACACCATATATTTT.

The chain links TRBV5-1 to TRBJ2-7; the match to TRBD1 covers 8 bases. Looked up from germline, CDR1 is SGHRS and CDR2 is YFSETQ. V shed 4 bases and J 2 bases; nucleotides not matched to a gene: 14. This CDR3 comprises 17 residues. The chain's CDR3 is CASSPLLAGTGTYEQYF. CDR3 DNA sequence: TGCGCCAGCAGCCCCCTCCTCGCCGGGACAGGCACCTACGAGCAGTACTTC. Looking up the rest from reference TRBV5-1 and TRBJ2-7 gives the full variable domain: KAGVTQTPRYLIKTRGQQVTLSCSPISGHRSVSWYQQTPGQGLQFLFEYFSETQRNKGNFPGRFSGRQFSNSRSEMNVSTLELGDSALYLCASSPLLAGTGTYEQYFGPGTRLTVT.

The chain couples TRBV27 to TRBJ2-5; the D is unclear. CDR1 is MNHEY, CDR2 SMNVEV, per germline (reference sequence). This CDR3 is 15 amino acids long. V was trimmed by 1 base and J by 5 bases, leaving 14 bases between them. The CDR3 region has the DNA TGTGCCAGCAGTTTATTAGGTAACCCCGGGGAGACCCAGTACTTC. It yields the protein CASSLLGNPGETQYF.

Note on this clone: Other DNA sequences within the sample encode an identical CDR3. The V gene is TRBV27, the J gene TRBJ2-7; 10 nucleotides align to TRBD1. V was pared by 3 bases and J by 6 bases, with 8 bases of the junction left unmatched. The CDR3 extends over 15 amino acids. Germline V gene sequence: CDR1 MNHEY, CDR2 SMNVEV (reference sequence). DNA of the CDR3: TGTGCCAGCAGTTTTCTCCGGGACAGGGGTAGCGAGCAGTACTTC. It codes for CASSFLRDRGSEQYF.

The genes are TRBV7-9 and TRBJ1-6; no reliable D call. Germline V CDR1 and CDR2: SEHNR, FQNEAQ (reference sequence). The V end lost 6 bases, the J end lost 14 bases, and 14 bases lay between the germline ends. The CDR3 extends over 12 amino acids. This CDR3 reads CASSSLVGTLHF. CDR3 in DNA: TGTGCCAGCAGTTCCCTCGTCGGGACCCTCCACTTT.

The gene calls are TRBV4-1 and TRBJ2-5; no clear D gene. The length of the CDR3 is 15 residues. Germline V gene data show CDR1 as MGHRA and CDR2 as YSYEKL. Between the trimmed V and J ends, which lost 1 base and 7 bases, there was a span of 16 bases. CDR3 in DNA: TGCGCCAGCAGCCAAGTTGGCAGCGACTCGGGGACCCAGTACTTC. It yields the protein CASSQVGSDSGTQYF.

This clone has more than one count but fewer than ten. The rearrangement joins TRBV6-7 to TRBJ1-5, with TRBD1 as a possible D gene (5 bases). TRBV6-7 is annotated as an ORF whose role is uncertain. The V end was cut by 2 bases, the J end by 2 bases, with 10 bases between. This CDR3 spans 15 amino acids. The CDR3 DNA is TGTGCCAGCAGTTACAGACCGGGGGGCAATCAGCCCCAGCATTTT. Translation gives CASSYRPGGNQPQHF.

The chain links TRBV10-3 to TRBJ1-5; tentatively, D is TRBD1 (5 bases). This CDR3 region has 18 residues. CDR1 and CDR2 (germline): ENHRY, SYGVKD. V shed 0 bases and J shed 4 bases, with 19 bases lying between them. CDR3: CAISESGQGPLRNQPQHF. CDR3 DNA sequence: TGTGCCATCAGTGAGTCTGGGCAGGGCCCGCTCCGAAATCAGCCCCAGCATTTT.

The chain employs TRBV5-1 and TRBJ2-7; 7 bases are shared with TRBD2. This CDR3 has 14 residues. The ends lost 1 base at V and 4 bases at J; junction bases unmatched: 5. Germline V gene sequence: CDR1 SGHRS, CDR2 YFSETQ. In DNA form, the CDR3 reads TGCGCCAGCAGCTTGCGGGGGGATAGTTACGAGCAGTACTTC. This translates into CASSLRGDSYEQYF.

The chain joins TRBV29-1 to TRBJ2-5, with D perhaps TRBD1 (6 bases). This CDR3 region has 14 residues. The V end lost 7 bases, the J end lost 5 bases, and 20 bases lay between the germline ends. The germline V gene encodes CDR1 SQVTM and CDR2 ANQGSEA. For the CDR3, the DNA is TGCAGCGCCGCCCTCACCGGGACATGGGAGACCCAGTACTTC. Amino acid sequence: CSAALTGTWETQYF.

As concerns this clone: Distinct nucleotide sequences in the sample also encode this CDR3. J is TRBJ2-7 and V is TRBV5-1; no clear D. With 4 bases removed from V and 0 bases from J, the gap between germline ends came to 11 bases. Germline CDR1 is SGHRS and CDR2 is YFSETQ. The CDR3 contains 14 residues. This CDR3 reads CASSLLGSSYEQYF. The CDR3 region has the DNA TGCGCCAGCAGCCTCTTGGGAAGCTCCTACGAGCAGTACTTC. Variable domain in full (rest from reference TRBV5-1 and TRBJ2-7): KAGVTQTPRYLIKTRGQQVTLSCSPISGHRSVSWYQQTPGQGLQFLFEYFSETQRNKGNFPGRFSGRQFSNSRSEMNVSTLELGDSALYLCASSLLGSSYEQYFGPGTRLTVT.

The chain links TRBV11-2 to TRBJ2-2; TRBD2 matches at 10 bases. The CDR3 sequence is 18 residues long. V was clipped by 1 base and J by 3 bases; unmatched bases: 8. Per germline, CDR1 SGHAT and CDR2 FQNNGV. CDR3 in DNA: TGTGCCAGCAGCTTAGGATTACGGCTAGCGGGGGACACCGGGGAGCTGTTTTTT. Its translation: CASSLGLRLAGDTGELFF.

The rearrangement uses TRBV7-2 and TRBJ2-7; D gene unclear. The germline CDR1 and CDR2 sequences are SGHTA and FQGNSA. The length of the CDR3 is 13 residues. V lost 1 base, J lost 3 bases, and 7 bases lay in between. This CDR3 is CASSLEGYYEQYF. DNA of the CDR3: TGTGCCAGCAGCTTAGAGGGCTACTACGAGCAGTACTTC.

The chain is built from TRBV15 and TRBJ2-1; D is possibly TRBD1 (5 bases). The CDR3 has 12 amino acids. The V and J ends lost 1 base and 8 bases respectively, with 6 bases between them. Germline V gene data show CDR1 as LNHNV and CDR2 as YYDKDF (reference sequence). CDR3 loop: CATSRGGHEQFF. The CDR3 DNA follows: TGTGCCACCAGCAGAGGGGGCCATGAGCAGTTCTTC.

In regard to this clone: The identical CDR3 is also encoded by other nucleotide sequences in the sample. The V call is TRBV7-7, the J call TRBJ1-1, with 8 bases fitting TRBD1. CDR3 length: 13 residues. With V trimmed by 6 bases and J by 4 bases, 4 bases remained unmatched. Per germline, CDR1 SSHAT and CDR2 FNYEAQ (reference sequence). The CDR3 region has the DNA TGTGCCAGCAGTACCGACAGGGGCACTGAAGCTTTCTTT. Translation: CASSTDRGTEAFF.

To note about this clone: Within the sample, other DNA sequences also encode this same CDR3. V is TRBV9 and J is TRBJ1-1; tentatively, D is TRBD1 (5 bases). The CDR3 is made up of 13 amino acids. The V end was cut by 2 bases, the J end by 3 bases, with 8 bases between. The germline V gene has CDR1 SGDLS and CDR2 YYNGEE. CDR3: CASSVLGDTEAFF. The CDR3 DNA follows: TGTGCCAGCAGCGTGTTAGGGGACACTGAAGCTTTCTTT.

This chain uses TRBV4-1 with TRBJ2-7; no firm D call. V lost 1 base and J lost 5, with 30 bases in between. The germline CDR1 and CDR2 sequences are MGHRA and YSYEKL. CDR3 length: 20 amino acids. This CDR3 is CASSQGPLVIPRVSPNEQYF. In nucleotides, the CDR3 is TGCGCCAGCAGCCAAGGTCCTCTCGTTATCCCACGGGTTTCCCCAAACGAGCAGTACTTC.

This chain connects TRBV28 to TRBJ2-3; tentatively, D is TRBD2 (5 bases). CDR3 length: 15 residues. CDR1 and CDR2 (germline): MDHEN, SYDVKM. Trimming took 6 bases from V and 0 from J, leaving 13 bases between them. In DNA form, the CDR3 reads TGTGCCAGCAGCACTCCCGGGGTTAGCACAGATACGCAGTATTTT. It is translated as CASSTPGVSTDTQYF.

This clone was found once. The chain carries TRBV7-3 and TRBJ1-4; D might be TRBD1 (5 bases). The V and J ends lost 1 base and 8 bases respectively, with 14 bases between them. CDR3 length: 15 residues. Germline V gene data show CDR1 as SGHTA and CDR2 as FQGTGA. The CDR3 sequence is CASSLSGGRGEKLFF. The CDR3 region has the DNA TGTGCCAGCAGCTTAAGCGGGGGACGAGGAGAAAAACTGTTTTTT.

The chain combines TRBV7-3 with TRBJ2-3; the D gene is possibly TRBD1 (6 bases). Per the germline V gene, CDR1 is SGHTA and CDR2 is FQGTGA. There are 14 residues in the CDR3. Trimming stripped 3 bases from V and 3 bases from J, with 10 bases between. The CDR3 sequence is CASSFRTVTDTQYF. CDR3 in DNA: TGTGCCAGCAGCTTCCGGACAGTTACAGATACGCAGTATTTT. Complete variable domain (other parts from reference TRBV7-3 and TRBJ2-3): GAGVSQTPSNKVTEKGKYVELRCDPISGHTALYWYRQSLGQGPEFLIYFQGTGAADDSGLPNDRFFAVRPEGSVSTLKIQRTERGDSAVYLCASSFRTVTDTQYFGPGTRLTVL.

The sample holds one count of this clone. The genes are TRBV11-1 and TRBJ2-1; unclear D gene. V shed 1 base and J shed 5 bases, with 12 bases lying between them. Germline V gene lookup returns CDR1 SGHAT and CDR2 FQDESV (reference sequence). The CDR3 loop spans 15 amino acids. Written as DNA, the CDR3 is TGTGCCAGCAGCTTAGTGGGCGCGGTAAACAATGAGCAGTTCTTC. Translating it yields CASSLVGAVNNEQFF. Full variable domain (remainder filled in from reference TRBV11-1 and TRBJ2-1): EAEVAQSPRYKITEKSQAVAFWCDPISGHATLYWYRQILGQGPELLVQFQDESVVDDSQLPKDRFSAERLKGVDSTLKIQPAELGDSAMYLCASSLVGAVNNEQFFGPGTRLTVL.

The chain recombines TRBV30 with TRBJ1-3; no clear D gene. The CDR3 consists of 15 residues. From germline, CDR1 is GTSNPN and CDR2 SVGIG (reference sequence). Trimming stripped 1 base from V and 0 bases from J, with 10 bases between. As DNA, the CDR3 is TGTGCCTGGAGTGGTGACGGACTCTCTGGAAACACCATATATTTT. Translating gives CAWSGDGLSGNTIYF.

The chain is built from TRBV29-1 and TRBJ2-3; 8 bases map to TRBD2. Germline V gene data show CDR1 as SQVTM and CDR2 as ANQGSEA. J lost 1 base, V lost 5 bases, and 5 bases had no gene match. This CDR3 comprises 14 residues. The CDR3 region is CSVSGRYGTDTQYF. The CDR3 DNA is TGCAGCGTTAGCGGGAGATACGGCACAGATACGCAGTATTTT.

This clone showed up just once. The chain joins TRBV19 to TRBJ2-5; D unresolved. The V end lost 0 bases, the J end lost 4 bases, and 9 bases lay between the germline ends. Germline V gene sequence: CDR1 LNHDA, CDR2 SQIVND (reference sequence). The CDR3 covers 14 residues. CDR3 region: CASSIEARRETQYF. For the CDR3, the DNA is TGTGCCAGTAGTATAGAGGCTAGACGAGAGACCCAGTACTTC.

This chain joins TRBV9 and TRBJ2-2, with 8 positions matching TRBD2. This CDR3 has 16 amino acids. Looked up from germline, CDR1 is SGDLS and CDR2 is YYNGEE. Trimming cost V 1 base and J 1 base; bases outside gene matches: 3. The CDR3 sequence is CASSVSGGKNTGELFF. CDR3 nucleotides: TGTGCCAGCAGCGTAAGCGGGGGTAAGAACACCGGGGAGCTGTTTTTT.

The sample holds one count of this clone. Other DNA sequences within the sample encode an identical CDR3. The chain employs TRBV29-1 and TRBJ2-7, with no clear D. V was trimmed by 4 bases and J by 0 bases, leaving 4 bases between them. CDR1 and CDR2 (germline): SQVTM, ANQGSEA. CDR3 length equals 11 residues. CDR3 residues: CSVGDSYEQYF. CDR3 nucleotide sequence: TGCAGCGTTGGGGACTCCTACGAGCAGTACTTC.

This clone was seen just once. The chain recombines TRBV28 with TRBJ2-5; 12 bases map to TRBD1. V was clipped by 4 bases and J by 4 bases; unmatched bases: 13. Germline V lookup: CDR1 MDHEN, CDR2 SYDVKM. The CDR3 extends over 18 amino acids. The CDR3 DNA follows: TGTGCCAGCAGTTCGGCCGGGACAGGGGGCGGTTCGACAGAGACCCAGTACTTC. This translates into CASSSAGTGGGSTETQYF. The full variable domain, rest sourced from reference TRBV28 and TRBJ2-5, is DVKVTQSSRYLVKRTGEKVFLECVQDMDHENMFWYRQDPGLGLRLIYFSYDVKMKEKGDIPEGYSVSREKKERFSLILESASTNQTSMYLCASSSAGTGGGSTETQYFGPGTRLLVL.

The DNA of the CDR3 is TGTGCCAGTAGGCGTCAGGGTGACCCTGGAAACACCATATATTTT. This codes for CASRRQGDPGNTIYF. The rearrangement joins TRBV19 to TRBJ1-3, with D possibly being TRBD1 (5 bases). The CDR3 is 15 amino acids. Trimming shortened V by 6 bases and J by 2 bases, and 14 bases separated the two germline ends. CDR1 is LNHDA, CDR2 SQIVND, per germline (reference sequence).

The rearrangement uses TRBV25-1 and TRBJ1-1; D is ambiguous. Germline V gene lookup returns CDR1 MGHDK and CDR2 SYGVNS. Trimming cost V 5 bases and J 0 bases, with 7 bases left between them. The length of the CDR3 is 13 residues. As DNA, the CDR3 is TGTGCCAGCAGTTCGACGGTGAACACTGAAGCTTTCTTT. Translated, it gives CASSSTVNTEAFF.

This clone was seen once. The V and J genes are TRBV7-9 and TRBJ2-2; TRBD2 aligns across 11 bases. CDR1 SEHNR and CDR2 FQNEAQ come from the germline V gene (reference sequence). The CDR3 consists of 19 residues. The trim removed 0 bases at V and 6 bases at J, leaving 12 bases unmatched. CDR3 region: CASSLAFALAGAPAGELFF. CDR3 nucleotide sequence: TGTGCCAGCAGCTTAGCGTTCGCACTAGCGGGGGCCCCCGCCGGGGAGCTGTTTTTT.

The J gene is TRBJ1-1, the V gene TRBV5-8; perhaps TRBD1 as D (6 bases). Trimming removed 9 bases at V and 1 base at J, with 22 bases between. CDR1 and CDR2 from the germline V gene are SGHTS and YDEGEE. The CDR3 sequence is 16 residues long. CDR3 DNA: TGTGCCACCAGAGCAGGGGACCGACCTTGGAACACTGAAGCTTTCTTT. Translation gives CATRAGDRPWNTEAFF.

The chain couples TRBV7-8 to TRBJ2-1, with 7 bases that match TRBD2. The CDR3 consists of 16 residues. Germline V lookup: CDR1 SGHVS, CDR2 FQNEAQ. Unmatched junction bases numbered 8, after V lost 6 bases and J lost 0 bases. In nucleotides, the CDR3 is TGTGCCAGCAGATCAACGCGGGGGAGCTCCTACAATGAGCAGTTCTTC. Translated: CASRSTRGSSYNEQFF.